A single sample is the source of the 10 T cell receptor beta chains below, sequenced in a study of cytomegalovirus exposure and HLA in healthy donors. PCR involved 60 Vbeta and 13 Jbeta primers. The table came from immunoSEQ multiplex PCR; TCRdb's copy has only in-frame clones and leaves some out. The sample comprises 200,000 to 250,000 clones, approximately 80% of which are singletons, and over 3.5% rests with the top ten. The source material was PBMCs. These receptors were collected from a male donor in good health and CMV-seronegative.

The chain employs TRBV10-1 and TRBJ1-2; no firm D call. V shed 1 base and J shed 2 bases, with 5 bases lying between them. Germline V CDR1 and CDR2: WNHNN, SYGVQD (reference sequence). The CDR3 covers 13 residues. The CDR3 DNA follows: TGCGCCAGCAGTGAGTTGTCGAACTATGGCTACACCTTC. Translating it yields CASSELSNYGYTF.

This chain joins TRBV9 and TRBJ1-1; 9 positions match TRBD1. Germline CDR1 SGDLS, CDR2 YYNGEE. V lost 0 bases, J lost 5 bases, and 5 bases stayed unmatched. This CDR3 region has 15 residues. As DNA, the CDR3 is TGTGCCAGCAGCGTAGTTGGACAGGGGTTGACTGAAGCTTTCTTT. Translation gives CASSVVGQGLTEAFF.

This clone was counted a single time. CDR3 coding DNA: TGTGCCAGCAGCGCCATACTAGCGGGAGGAGAGACCCAGTACTTC. Residues: CASSAILAGGETQYF. V and J are TRBV9 and TRBJ2-5; TRBD2 agrees at 12 bases. With V trimmed by 3 bases and J by 4 bases, 4 bases remained unmatched. The CDR3 spans 15 residues. CDR1 and CDR2 from the germline V gene are SGDLS and YYNGEE.

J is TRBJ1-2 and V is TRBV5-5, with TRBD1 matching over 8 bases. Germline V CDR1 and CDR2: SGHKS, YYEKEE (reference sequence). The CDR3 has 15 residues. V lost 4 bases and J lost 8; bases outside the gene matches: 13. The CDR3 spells CASSPASIHRGGYTF. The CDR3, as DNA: TGTGCCAGCAGCCCCGCCTCGATCCACAGGGGGGGCTACACCTTC. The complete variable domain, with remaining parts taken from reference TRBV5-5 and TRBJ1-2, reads DAGVTQSPTHLIKTRGQQVTLRCSPISGHKSVSWYQQVLGQGPQFIFQYYEKEERGRGNFPDRFSARQFPNYSSELNVNALLLGDSALYLCASSPASIHRGGYTFGSGTRLTVV.

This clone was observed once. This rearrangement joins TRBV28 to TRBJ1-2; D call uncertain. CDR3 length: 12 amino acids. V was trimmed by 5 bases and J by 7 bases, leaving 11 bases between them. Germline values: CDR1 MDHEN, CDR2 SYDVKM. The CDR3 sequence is CASSHPVTGYTF. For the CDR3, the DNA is TGTGCCAGCAGTCACCCAGTCACTGGCTACACCTTC.

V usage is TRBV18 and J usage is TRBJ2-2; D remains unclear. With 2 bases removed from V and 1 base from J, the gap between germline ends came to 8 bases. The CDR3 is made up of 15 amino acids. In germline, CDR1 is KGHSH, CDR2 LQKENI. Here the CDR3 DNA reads TGTGCCAGCTCACCAGAACGAGGGAACACCGGGGAGCTGTTTTTT. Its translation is CASSPERGNTGELFF. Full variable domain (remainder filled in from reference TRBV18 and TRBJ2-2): NAGVMQNPRHLVRRRGQEARLRCSPMKGHSHVYWYRQLPEEGLKFMVYLQKENIIDESGMPKERFSAEFPKEGPSILRIQQVVRGDSAAYFCASSPERGNTGELFFGEGSRLTVL.

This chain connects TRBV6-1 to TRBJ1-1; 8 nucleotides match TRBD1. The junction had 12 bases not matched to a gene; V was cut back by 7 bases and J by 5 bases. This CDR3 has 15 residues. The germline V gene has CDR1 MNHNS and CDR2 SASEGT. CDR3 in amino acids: CASIFGQGIPTEAFF. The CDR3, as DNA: TGTGCCAGCATATTCGGACAGGGAATACCGACTGAAGCTTTCTTT.

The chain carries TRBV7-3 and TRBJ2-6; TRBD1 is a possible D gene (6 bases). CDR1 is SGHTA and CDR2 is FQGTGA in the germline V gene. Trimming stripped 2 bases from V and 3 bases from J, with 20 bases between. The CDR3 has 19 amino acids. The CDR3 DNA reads TGTGCCAGCAGCTTATCTGGGGTGAACAGGGCATTTGGGGCCAACGTCCTGACTTTC. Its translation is CASSLSGVNRAFGANVLTF. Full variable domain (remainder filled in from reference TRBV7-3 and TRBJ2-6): GAGVSQTPSNKVTEKGKYVELRCDPISGHTALYWYRQSLGQGPEFLIYFQGTGAADDSGLPNDRFFAVRPEGSVSTLKIQRTERGDSAVYLCASSLSGVNRAFGANVLTFGAGSRLTVL.

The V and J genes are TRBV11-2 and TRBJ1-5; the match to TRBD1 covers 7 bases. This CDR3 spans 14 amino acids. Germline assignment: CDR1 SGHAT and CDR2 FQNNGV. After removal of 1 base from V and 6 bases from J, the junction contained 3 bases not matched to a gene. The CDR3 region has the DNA TGTGCCAGCAGCTTAGGACAGGGAAGTCAGCCCCAGCATTTT. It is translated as CASSLGQGSQPQHF. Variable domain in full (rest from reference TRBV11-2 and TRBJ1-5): EAGVAQSPRYKIIEKRQSVAFWCNPISGHATLYWYQQILGQGPKLLIQFQNNGVVDDSQLPKDRFSAERLKGVDSTLKIQPAKLEDSAVYLCASSLGQGSQPQHFGDGTRLSIL.

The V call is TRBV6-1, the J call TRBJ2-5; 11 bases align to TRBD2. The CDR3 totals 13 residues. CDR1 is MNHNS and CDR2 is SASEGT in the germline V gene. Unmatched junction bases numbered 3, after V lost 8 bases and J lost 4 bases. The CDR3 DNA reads TGTGCCAGCCTCGGACTAGCGGGAGAGACCCAGTACTTC. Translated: CASLGLAGETQYF.